This T cell receptor beta chain stems from a study of T cell responses to AZD1222 COVID-19 vaccine. The study's findings and limits: Clonal diversity may have been underestimated, and the donors were mostly white British, with more females than males. Only six AZD1222 recipients tested seropositive at baseline. Spike-specific TCR breadth and depth rose after two AZD1222 doses.

TCRdb keeps only in-frame clones here, not all; method: immunoSEQ multiplex PCR. The repertoire holds about 160,000 clones, with about nine tenths as singletons. Second doses were pooled across both intervals (about 4 or about 12 weeks). Unmatched junction bases numbered 4, after V lost 4 bases and J lost 0 bases. Germline-derived CDR1 and CDR2 are MNHEY and SVGAGI. The CDR3 is made up of 16 amino acids. Turning to this clone: Its matching antigen is unknown.

This receptor was obtained from an adult who received the AZD1222 COVID-19 vaccine. The V call is TRBV6-5, the J call TRBJ2-2; 8 bases align to TRBD1. Sample: peripheral blood, taken 28 days after the second AZD1222 dose. The CDR3 loop reads CASSWTGPPNTGELFF. DNA of the CDR3: TGTGCCAGCAGTTGGACAGGGCCTCCGAACACCGGGGAGCTGTTTTTT.